This TCR beta chain stems from a study of T-cell memory formation after mild COVID-19. CDR1 and CDR2 (germline): SGHTA, FQGNSA. This CDR3 is 14 amino acids long. V lost 5 bases and J 7 bases, leaving 17 bases between the germline ends. Notes on the study in general: Confirmation of SARS-CoV-2 specificity was lacking for second-wave clones peaking day 37.

This clonotype was seen a handful of times. Its antigen remains unidentified. TCR alpha and TCR beta cDNA libraries carrying sample barcodes and UMIs came from 5'RACE with constant-segment primers. TCRdb redid the calling of the 5' RACE reads with MiXCR, one entry per CDR3 protein. The data contain under 300,000 distinct CDR3 sequences, around 8% of them singletons. The sequencing sample was made of PBMCs or a T cell subset sorted from them (not recorded which). The receptor comes from a man younger than 35 who had mild COVID-19 (a few samples of this study predate the infection). Cell type and time point are not known. The chain carries TRBV7-2 and TRBJ1-1; D is undetermined. CDR3 protein: CASSPSLARLEAFF. DNA for the CDR3: TGTGCCAGCAGCCCTAGTCTAGCGAGACTTGAAGCTTTCTTT.